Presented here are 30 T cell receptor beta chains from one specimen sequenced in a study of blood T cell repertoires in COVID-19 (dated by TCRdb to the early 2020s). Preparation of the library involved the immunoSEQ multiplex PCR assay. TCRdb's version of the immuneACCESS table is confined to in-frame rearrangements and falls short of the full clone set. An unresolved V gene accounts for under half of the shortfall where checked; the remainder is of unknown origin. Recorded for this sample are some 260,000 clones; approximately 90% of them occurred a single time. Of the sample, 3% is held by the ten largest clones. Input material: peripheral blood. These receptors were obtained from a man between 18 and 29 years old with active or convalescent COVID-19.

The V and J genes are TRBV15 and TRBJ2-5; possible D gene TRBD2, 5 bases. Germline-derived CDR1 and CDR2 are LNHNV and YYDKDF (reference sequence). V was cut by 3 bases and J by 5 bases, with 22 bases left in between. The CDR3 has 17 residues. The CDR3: CATSSDPGYPKPETQYF. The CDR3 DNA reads TGTGCCACCAGCAGTGATCCGGGGTATCCAAAACCCGAGACCCAGTACTTC.

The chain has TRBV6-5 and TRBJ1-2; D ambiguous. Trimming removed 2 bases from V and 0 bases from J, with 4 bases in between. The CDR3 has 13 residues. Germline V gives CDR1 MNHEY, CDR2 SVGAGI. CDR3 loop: CASSYRANYGYTF. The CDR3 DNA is TGTGCCAGCAGTTACCGCGCTAACTATGGCTACACCTTC.

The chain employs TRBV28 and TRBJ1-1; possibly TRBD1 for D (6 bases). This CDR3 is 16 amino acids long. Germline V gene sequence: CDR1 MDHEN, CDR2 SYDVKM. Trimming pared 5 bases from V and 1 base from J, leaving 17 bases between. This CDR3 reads CASSPMDLQGNTEAFF. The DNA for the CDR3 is TGTGCCAGCAGTCCTATGGACCTACAGGGGAACACTGAAGCTTTCTTT.

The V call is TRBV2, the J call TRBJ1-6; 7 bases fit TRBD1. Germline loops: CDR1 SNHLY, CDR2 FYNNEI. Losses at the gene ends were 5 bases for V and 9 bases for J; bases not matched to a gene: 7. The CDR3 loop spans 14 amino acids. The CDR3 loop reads CASSQTGRRSPLHF. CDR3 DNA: TGTGCCAGCAGTCAGACAGGGAGGCGTTCACCCCTCCACTTT.

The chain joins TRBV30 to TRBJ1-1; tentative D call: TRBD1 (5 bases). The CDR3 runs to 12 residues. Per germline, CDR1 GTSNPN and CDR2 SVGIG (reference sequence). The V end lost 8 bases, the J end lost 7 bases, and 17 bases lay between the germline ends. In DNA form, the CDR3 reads TGTGCCGCCGAGAGACAGCTCTTTGAAGCTTTCTTT. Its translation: CAAERQLFEAFF.

CDR3 in amino acids: CASSGPSQGLGNTIYF. The CDR3 DNA reads as TGTGCCAGCAGTGGCCCGTCGCAGGGGCTCGGAAACACCATATATTTT. The V gene is TRBV28, the J gene TRBJ1-3; maybe TRBD1 (6 bases). The V gene lost 5 bases and the J gene lost 4 bases, with 18 bases spanning the gap. Germline CDR1 reads MDHEN; CDR2 reads SYDVKM. CDR3 length equals 16 residues.

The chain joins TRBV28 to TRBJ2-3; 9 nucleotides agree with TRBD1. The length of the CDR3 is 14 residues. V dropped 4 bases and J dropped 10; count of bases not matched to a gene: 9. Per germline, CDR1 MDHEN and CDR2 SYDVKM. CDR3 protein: CASSSPGQGPPQYF. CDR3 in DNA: TGTGCCAGCAGTTCCCCGGGACAGGGCCCCCCGCAGTATTTT. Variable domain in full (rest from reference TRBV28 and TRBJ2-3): DVKVTQSSRYLVKRTGEKVFLECVQDMDHENMFWYRQDPGLGLRLIYFSYDVKMKEKGDIPEGYSVSREKKERFSLILESASTNQTSMYLCASSSPGQGPPQYFGPGTRLTVL.

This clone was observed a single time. Here the CDR3 DNA reads TGTGCCAGCAGTAAAGAGGGGGTCCGTGGAAACACCATATATTTT. Its protein is CASSKEGVRGNTIYF. This chain uses TRBV9 with TRBJ1-3, with D possibly matching TRBD1 (6 bases). Trimming pared 5 bases from V and 3 bases from J, leaving 15 bases between. Germline assignment: CDR1 SGDLS and CDR2 YYNGEE. The length of the CDR3 is 15 residues.

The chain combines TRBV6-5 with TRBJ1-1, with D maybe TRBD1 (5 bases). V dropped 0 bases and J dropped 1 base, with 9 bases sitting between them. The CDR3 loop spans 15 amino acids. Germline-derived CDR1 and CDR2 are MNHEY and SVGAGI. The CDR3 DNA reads TGTGCCAGCAGTTACTCGACAGCACAGAACACTGAAGCTTTCTTT. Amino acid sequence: CASSYSTAQNTEAFF.

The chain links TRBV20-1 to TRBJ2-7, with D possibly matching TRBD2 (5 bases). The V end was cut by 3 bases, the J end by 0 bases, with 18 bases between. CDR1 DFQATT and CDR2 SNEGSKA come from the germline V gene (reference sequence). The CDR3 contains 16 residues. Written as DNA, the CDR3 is TGCAGTGCTAGTCCCTTTCTATTAGGGAGCTCCTACGAGCAGTACTTC. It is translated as CSASPFLLGSSYEQYF.

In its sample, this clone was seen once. CDR3 amino acids: CASRDGTSGSFEQFF. The CDR3 bases are TGTGCCAGCAGGGACGGGACTAGCGGGAGTTTTGAGCAGTTCTTC. V gene TRBV28 combines with J gene TRBJ2-1, with TRBD2 identical over 14 bases. Germline V CDR1 and CDR2: MDHEN, SYDVKM. V lost 6 bases, J lost 9 bases, and 7 bases stayed unmatched. The CDR3 spans 15 residues.

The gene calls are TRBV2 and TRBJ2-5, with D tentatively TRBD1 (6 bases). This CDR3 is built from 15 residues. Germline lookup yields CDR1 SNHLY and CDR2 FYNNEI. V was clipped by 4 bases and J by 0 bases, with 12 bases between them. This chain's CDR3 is CASSVEGQNQETQYF. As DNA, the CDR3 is TGTGCCAGCAGTGTTGAAGGACAGAACCAAGAGACCCAGTACTTC.

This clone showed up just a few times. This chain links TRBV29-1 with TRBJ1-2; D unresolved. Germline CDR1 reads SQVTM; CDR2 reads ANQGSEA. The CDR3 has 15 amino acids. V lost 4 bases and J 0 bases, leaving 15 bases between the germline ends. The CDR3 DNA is TGCAGCGTTGCACAGAGCTTATTAGCTAACTATGGCTACACCTTC. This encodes CSVAQSLLANYGYTF.

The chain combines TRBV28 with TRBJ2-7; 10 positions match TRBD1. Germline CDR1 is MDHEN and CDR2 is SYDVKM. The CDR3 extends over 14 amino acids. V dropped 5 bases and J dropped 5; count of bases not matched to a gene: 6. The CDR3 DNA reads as TGTGCCAGCAGTATGGGACAGGGGTCCCACGAGCAGTACTTC. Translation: CASSMGQGSHEQYF.

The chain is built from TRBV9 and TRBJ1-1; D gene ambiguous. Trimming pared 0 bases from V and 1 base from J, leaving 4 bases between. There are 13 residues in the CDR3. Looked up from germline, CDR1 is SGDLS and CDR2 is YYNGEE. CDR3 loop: CASSVAWNTEAFF. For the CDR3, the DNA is TGTGCCAGCAGCGTAGCGTGGAACACTGAAGCTTTCTTT.

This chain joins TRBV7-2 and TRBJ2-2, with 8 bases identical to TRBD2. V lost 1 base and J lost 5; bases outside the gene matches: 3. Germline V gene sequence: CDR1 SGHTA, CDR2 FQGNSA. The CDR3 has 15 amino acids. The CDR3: CASSLVRGGTGELFF. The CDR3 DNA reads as TGTGCCAGCAGCTTAGTCCGGGGGGGGACCGGGGAGCTGTTTTTT. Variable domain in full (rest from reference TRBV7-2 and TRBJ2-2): GAGVSQSPSNKVTEKGKDVELRCDPISGHTALYWYRQSLGQGLEFLIYFQGNSAPDKSGLPSDRFSAERTGGSVSTLTIQRTQQEDSAVYLCASSLVRGGTGELFFGEGSRLTVL.

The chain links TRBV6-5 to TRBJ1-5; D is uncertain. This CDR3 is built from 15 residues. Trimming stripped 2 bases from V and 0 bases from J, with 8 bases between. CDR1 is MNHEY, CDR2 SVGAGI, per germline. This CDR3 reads CASSYGTGSNQPQHF. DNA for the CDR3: TGTGCCAGCAGTTACGGCACGGGTAGCAATCAGCCCCAGCATTTT.

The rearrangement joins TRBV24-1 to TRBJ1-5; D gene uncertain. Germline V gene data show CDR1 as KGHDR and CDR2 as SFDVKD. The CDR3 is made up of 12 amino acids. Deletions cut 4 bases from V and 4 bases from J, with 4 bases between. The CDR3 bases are TGTGCCACCAGTGACGGGAATCAGCCCCAGCATTTT. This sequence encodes CATSDGNQPQHF.

This chain's CDR3 is CASSFPPGSTDTQYF. DNA of the CDR3: TGTGCCAGCAGTTTTCCCCCGGGAAGCACAGATACGCAGTATTTT. The chain couples TRBV27 to TRBJ2-3, with D perhaps TRBD2 (5 bases). The V end was cut by 3 bases, the J end by 0 bases, with 10 bases between. Germline loops: CDR1 MNHEY, CDR2 SMNVEV (reference sequence). This CDR3 is 15 amino acids long.

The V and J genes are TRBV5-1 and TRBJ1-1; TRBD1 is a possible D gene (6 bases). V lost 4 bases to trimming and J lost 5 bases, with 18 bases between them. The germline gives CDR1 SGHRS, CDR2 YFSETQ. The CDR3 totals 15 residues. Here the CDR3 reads CASSPAAGARTEAFF. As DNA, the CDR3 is TGCGCCAGCAGCCCCGCCGCGGGGGCGAGAACTGAAGCTTTCTTT.

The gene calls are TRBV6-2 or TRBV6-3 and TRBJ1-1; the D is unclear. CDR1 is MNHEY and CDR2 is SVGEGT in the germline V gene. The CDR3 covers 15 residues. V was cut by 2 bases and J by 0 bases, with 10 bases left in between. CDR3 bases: TGTGCCAGCAGTTACCCTCGTCTCGTGAACACTGAAGCTTTCTTT. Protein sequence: CASSYPRLVNTEAFF.

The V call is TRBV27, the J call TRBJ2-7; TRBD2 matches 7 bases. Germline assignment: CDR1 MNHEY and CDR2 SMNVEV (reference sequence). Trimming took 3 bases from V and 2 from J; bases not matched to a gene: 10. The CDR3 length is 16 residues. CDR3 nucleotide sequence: TGTGCCAGCAGTTTGAGTGCGGGAGAGGGGACCTACGAGCAGTACTTC. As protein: CASSLSAGEGTYEQYF.

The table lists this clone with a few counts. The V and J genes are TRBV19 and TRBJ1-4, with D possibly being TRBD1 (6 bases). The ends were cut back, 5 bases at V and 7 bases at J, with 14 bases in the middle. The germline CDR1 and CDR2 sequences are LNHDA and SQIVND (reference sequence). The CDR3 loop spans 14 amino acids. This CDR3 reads CASSGGGLGEKLFF. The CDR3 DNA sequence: TGTGCCAGTAGTGGTGGGGGCCTCGGTGAAAAACTGTTTTTT.

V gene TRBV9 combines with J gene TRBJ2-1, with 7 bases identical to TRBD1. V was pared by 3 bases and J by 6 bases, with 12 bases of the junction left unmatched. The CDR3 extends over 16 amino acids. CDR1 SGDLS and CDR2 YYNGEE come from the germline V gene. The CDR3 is CASSAIGTVTFNEQFF. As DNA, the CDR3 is TGTGCCAGCAGCGCCATCGGGACAGTTACTTTCAATGAGCAGTTCTTC.

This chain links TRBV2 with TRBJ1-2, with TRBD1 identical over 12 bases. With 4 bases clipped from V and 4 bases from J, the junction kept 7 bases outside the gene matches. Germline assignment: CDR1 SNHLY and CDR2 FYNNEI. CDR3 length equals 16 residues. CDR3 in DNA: TGTGCCAGCAGTGTGGGACAGGGGGCCCCTAGCTATGGCTACACCTTC. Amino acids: CASSVGQGAPSYGYTF.

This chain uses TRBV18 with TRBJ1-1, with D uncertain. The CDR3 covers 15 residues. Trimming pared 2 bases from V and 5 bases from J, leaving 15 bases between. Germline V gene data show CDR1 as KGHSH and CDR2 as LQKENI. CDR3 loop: CASSPGRGQGTEAFF. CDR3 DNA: TGTGCCAGCTCACCAGGGAGAGGGCAAGGGACTGAAGCTTTCTTT.

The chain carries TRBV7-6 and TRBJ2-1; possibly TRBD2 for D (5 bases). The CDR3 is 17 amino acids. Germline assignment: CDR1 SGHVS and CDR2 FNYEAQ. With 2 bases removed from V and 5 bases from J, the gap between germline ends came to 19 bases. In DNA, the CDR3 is TGTGCCAGCAGCTTATCTGGCGGCGGGTCTTACAACAATGAGCAGTTCTTC. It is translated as CASSLSGGGSYNNEQFF.

CDR3 nucleotide sequence: TGTGCCAGCAGTTACGGCACCCGCTACACCTTC. Protein sequence: CASSYGTRYTF. The chain uses TRBV6-5 and TRBJ1-2; D remains unclear. V lost 2 bases to trimming and J lost 9 bases, with 7 bases between them. Germline CDR1 is MNHEY and CDR2 is SVGAGI. The CDR3 runs 11 residues.

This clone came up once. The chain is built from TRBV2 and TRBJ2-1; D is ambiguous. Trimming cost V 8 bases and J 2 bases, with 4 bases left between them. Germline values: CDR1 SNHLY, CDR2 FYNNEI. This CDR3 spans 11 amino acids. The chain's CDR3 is CASEAYNEQFF. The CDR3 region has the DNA TGTGCCAGCGAGGCCTACAATGAGCAGTTCTTC.

This CDR3 is CASSRERDRETEAFF. CDR3 in DNA: TGTGCCAGCAGCAGAGAACGGGACAGGGAAACTGAAGCTTTCTTT. This rearrangement joins TRBV11-3 to TRBJ1-1; TRBD1 aligns across 9 bases. Germline CDR1 reads SGHNT; CDR2 reads YENEEA. This CDR3 is 15 amino acids long. After removal of 5 bases from V and 5 bases from J, the junction contained 9 bases not matched to a gene. Together with reference TRBV11-3 and TRBJ1-1, the CDR3 gives the full variable domain: EAGVVQSPRYKIIEKKQPVAFWCNPISGHNTLYWYLQNLGQGPELLIRYENEEAVDDSQLPKDRFSAERLKGVDSTLKIQPAELGDSAVYLCASSRERDRETEAFFGQGTRLTVV.